This T cell receptor (beta chain) is from a study of T cell responses to AZD1222 COVID-19 vaccine. Profiling relied on immunoSEQ multiplex PCR, and the TCRdb table lists in-frame clones only, not all of them. This table holds 30,000 to 40,000 clones, around nine tenths found once. Study-wide points: Clonal diversity was possibly underestimated, and white British individuals and females predominated among donors.

On this clone: Its antigen is undetermined.

CDR3 length: 14 amino acids. The germline V and J ends were trimmed by 2 bases and 11 bases, with 13 bases remaining between them. From germline, CDR1 is MDHEN and CDR2 SYDVKM. This chain joins TRBV28 and TRBJ1-6; a weak D match, TRBD1 (5 bases). Sequenced material: peripheral blood, taken 28 days after the second AZD1222 dose. The clonotype was recovered from an adult who received the AZD1222 COVID-19 vaccine. This CDR3 reads CASSLPRGMTPLHF. CDR3 nucleotides: TGTGCCAGCAGTTTACCGCGGGGGATGACACCCCTCCACTTT. Based on the CDR3 plus reference TRBV28 and TRBJ1-6, the full variable domain is DVKVTQSSRYLVKRTGEKVFLECVQDMDHENMFWYRQDPGLGLRLIYFSYDVKMKEKGDIPEGYSVSREKKERFSLILESASTNQTSMYLCASSLPRGMTPLHFGNGTRLTVT.